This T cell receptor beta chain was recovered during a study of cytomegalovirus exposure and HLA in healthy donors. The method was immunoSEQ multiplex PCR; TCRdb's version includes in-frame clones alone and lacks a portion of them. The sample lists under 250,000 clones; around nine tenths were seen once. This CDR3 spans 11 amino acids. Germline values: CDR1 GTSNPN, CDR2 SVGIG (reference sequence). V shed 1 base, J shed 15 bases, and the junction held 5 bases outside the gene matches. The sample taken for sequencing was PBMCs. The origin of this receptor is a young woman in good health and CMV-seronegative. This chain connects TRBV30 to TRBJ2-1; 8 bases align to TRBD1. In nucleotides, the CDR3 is TGTGCCTGGAGTGCCTCCCAGGGGGCGTTCTTC. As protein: CAWSASQGAFF.